The rows below give T cell receptor beta chains drawn from one sample of a study of blood T cell repertoires in COVID-19. Generated by immunoSEQ multiplex PCR, the TCRdb table keeps only in-frame clones and is missing some. The sample lists some 66,000 clones, approximately 93% occurring once. Sequencing used peripheral blood. The receptors originated from a man between 65 and 80 years old with active COVID-19. The conserved cysteine and the conserved F or W are not part of the CDR3 here. D genes are given only for firm matches.

>NA|TRBV15
ATSRDLGDITEAF
>NA|TRBV3-1/TRBV3-2
ASSQDVIAASTDTQY
>NA|TRBV5-1
ASSLATGEETQY
>TRBD1|TRBV4-2
ASSQGQSRETYYGYT
>TRBD2|TRBV19
ASSLRGGSDEQY
>TRBD1|TRBV2
ASSGGQGSTDTQY
>TRBD1|TRBV29-1
SVSGTGANYGYT
>NA|TRBV18
ASSPLRVGDTQY
>TRBD2|TRBV6-5
ASTRPETSKQY
>TRBD1|TRBV6-1
ASSEAGDRGDEQY
>TRBD1|TRBV6-5
ASSYSTGVPDTQY
>NA|TRBV19
ASSSPDRSGANVLT
>TRBD1|TRBV5-8
ASSSLTRGSLYGYT
>TRBD2|TRBV3-1/TRBV3-2
ASSQVPSGGSYEQY
>NA|TRBV28
ASSSPSQPQH